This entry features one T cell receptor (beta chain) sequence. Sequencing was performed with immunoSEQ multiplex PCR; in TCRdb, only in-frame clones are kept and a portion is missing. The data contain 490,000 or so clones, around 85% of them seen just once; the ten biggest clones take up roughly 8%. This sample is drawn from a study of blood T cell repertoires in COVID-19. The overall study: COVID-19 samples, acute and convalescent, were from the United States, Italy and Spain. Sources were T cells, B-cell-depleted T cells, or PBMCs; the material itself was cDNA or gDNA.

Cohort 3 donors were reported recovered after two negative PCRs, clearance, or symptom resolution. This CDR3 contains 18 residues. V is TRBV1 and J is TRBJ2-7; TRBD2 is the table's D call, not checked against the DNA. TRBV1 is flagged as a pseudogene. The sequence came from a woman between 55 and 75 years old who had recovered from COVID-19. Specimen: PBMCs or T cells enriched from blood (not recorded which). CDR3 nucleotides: TGCACCAGCAGCCAAGCGATAACCCACGGGTCTGTAGAGGACGAGCAGTACTTC. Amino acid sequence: CTSSQAITHGSVEDEQYF.